The next 21 T cell receptor beta chains were all read from a single sample in a study of shared clonotypes between healthy human individuals. Libraries were prepared by immunoSEQ multiplex PCR; TCRdb keeps only in-frame clonotypes and omits some of them. Of about 680,000 clones in the sample, more than 70% were seen once. Sequencing was carried out using memory CD4+ T cells sorted from blood. Sample subset: CD45RA-negative fraction. These receptors were taken from a woman in her twenties or thirties in good health.

Only a few counts were recorded for this clone. The rearrangement joins TRBV6-4 to TRBJ1-5, with TRBD1 as a possible D gene (5 bases). The V gene's germline CDR1 is MRHNA and CDR2 SNTAGT. The CDR3 totals 13 residues. V was pared by 4 bases and J by 5 bases, with 9 bases between. CDR3 nucleotides: TGTGCCAGCAGTGGAGGGGTGGATCAGCCCCAGCATTTT. Amino acid sequence: CASSGGVDQPQHF.

This rearrangement joins TRBV2 to TRBJ2-7; possible D gene TRBD2, 5 bases. Trimming left V 4 bases short and J 3 bases short, with 13 bases between. The CDR3 has 14 amino acids. The germline V gene encodes CDR1 SNHLY and CDR2 FYNNEI. CDR3: CASSVGPSFYEQYF. CDR3 nucleotide sequence: TGTGCCAGCAGTGTCGGTCCTAGCTTCTACGAGCAGTACTTC.

The chain uses TRBV29-1 and TRBJ2-3; TRBD2 agrees at 7 bases. Germline CDR1 is SQVTM and CDR2 is ANQGSEA. The junction had 13 bases not matched to a gene; V was cut back by 2 bases and J by 2 bases. The CDR3 runs to 17 residues. The DNA of the CDR3 is TGCAGCGTTGAACCGCGTGCCCCTGGACTAGACACAGATACGCAGTATTTT. This gives the protein CSVEPRAPGLDTDTQYF.

The rearrangement joins TRBV28 to TRBJ2-6; no definite D call. The germline V gene has CDR1 MDHEN and CDR2 SYDVKM. V gave up 8 bases and J gave up 2 bases, with 13 bases separating them. The CDR3 spans 15 residues. The CDR3: CASGISAPGANVLTF. DNA for the CDR3: TGTGCCAGCGGTATATCAGCGCCTGGGGCCAACGTCCTGACTTTC.

On this clone itself: A much larger clone differs by one base, so this may be a read error. This chain joins TRBV5-1 and TRBJ2-1, with 8 bases lining up with TRBD2. Germline V lookup: CDR1 SGHRS, CDR2 YFSETQ. The CDR3 has 18 residues. CDR3 DNA: TGCGCCAGCAGCGCCAGGACTAGCAGCTCCAGCTCCTACAATGAGCAGCTCTTC. Its protein is CASSARTSSSSSYNEQLF.

The chain has TRBV6-6 and TRBJ2-7; no definite D call. Per germline, CDR1 MNHNY and CDR2 SVGAGI (reference sequence). The germline V and J ends were trimmed by 0 bases and 0 bases, with 9 bases remaining between them. CDR3 length: 15 amino acids. The CDR3 protein is CASSYSRESSYEQYF. Written as DNA, the CDR3 is TGTGCCAGCAGTTACTCACGCGAGAGCTCCTACGAGCAGTACTTC.

The chain uses TRBV7-2 and TRBJ1-2, with a possible D match to TRBD1 (5 bases). V was trimmed by 5 bases and J by 1 base, leaving 8 bases between them. The V gene's germline CDR1 is SGHTA and CDR2 FQGNSA. This CDR3 contains 13 residues. This CDR3 reads CASSTGHNYGYTF. CDR3 DNA sequence: TGTGCCAGCAGCACAGGACATAACTATGGCTACACCTTC.

This chain joins TRBV27 and TRBJ2-5; D is uncertain. The J call is in doubt because the DNA end fits TRBJ2-7 better. Germline-derived CDR1 and CDR2 are MNHEY and SMNVEV (reference sequence). The CDR3 has 14 amino acids. The CDR3 is CASSPRILGNEQYF. The DNA for the CDR3 is TGTGCCAGCAGTCCCCGAATTTTGGGTAACGAGCAGTACTTC.

This CDR3 is CASSRTSGSANEQFF. The CDR3 DNA reads TGTGCCAGCAGCCGGACTAGCGGGAGTGCCAATGAGCAGTTCTTC. This chain links TRBV7-3 with TRBJ2-1; TRBD2 matches at 13 bases. After removal of 5 bases from V and 6 bases from J, the junction contained 4 bases not matched to a gene. The CDR3 runs 15 residues. Germline V gives CDR1 SGHTA, CDR2 FQGTGA.

The chain recombines TRBV11-2 with TRBJ2-7; 7 nucleotides match TRBD2. V lost 3 bases and J lost 3; bases outside the gene matches: 5. The V gene's germline CDR1 is SGHAT and CDR2 FQNNGV. The CDR3 runs 14 residues. The CDR3 bases are TGTGCCAGCAGCTTGCAGCGGGGATACTACGAGCAGTACTTC. Protein: CASSLQRGYYEQYF.

The V gene is TRBV2, the J gene TRBJ2-5; TRBD2 aligns across 7 bases. The CDR3 is 17 amino acids. CDR1 and CDR2 (germline): SNHLY, FYNNEI. After removal of 1 base from V and 5 bases from J, the junction contained 13 bases not matched to a gene. The CDR3 coding sequence is TGTGCCAGCAGTGAAGGGCAGGCCGGACTAGTTGGGGAGACCCAGTACTTC. It translates to CASSEGQAGLVGETQYF.

The rearrangement joins TRBV30 to TRBJ1-5; no clear D gene. Deletions cut 0 bases from V and 7 bases from J, with 10 bases between. There are 13 residues in the CDR3. Germline V gives CDR1 GTSNPN, CDR2 SVGIG (reference sequence). The CDR3 loop is CAWSVKDGQPQHF. In nucleotides, the CDR3 is TGTGCCTGGAGTGTTAAGGATGGGCAGCCCCAGCATTTT.

CDR3 nucleotide sequence: TGTGCCAGCAGCCCCTCCCGGCAGGGGAATGAAAAACTGTTTTTT. This gives the protein CASSPSRQGNEKLFF. The gene calls are TRBV7-2 and TRBJ1-4; perhaps TRBD1 as D (6 bases). The germline gives CDR1 SGHTA, CDR2 FQGNSA. The CDR3 is 15 residues long. V lost 5 bases and J lost 5, with 15 bases in between.

The rearrangement uses TRBV27 and TRBJ2-3; D gene ambiguous. The CDR3 covers 16 residues. Trimming took 5 bases from V and 0 from J, leaving 15 bases between them. Germline CDR1 is MNHEY and CDR2 is SMNVEV (reference sequence). The CDR3 loop reads CASSHGAQPSTDTQYF. CDR3 bases: TGTGCCAGCAGTCACGGCGCACAGCCTAGCACAGATACGCAGTATTTT.

The J gene is TRBJ2-5, the V gene TRBV10-2, with D unresolved. Germline CDR1 reads WSHSY; CDR2 reads SAAADI. Trimming took off 5 bases at V and 3 bases at J, with 7 bases between the two ends. This CDR3 region has 12 residues. CDR3 sequence reads: CASSQTEETQYF. The CDR3 DNA follows: TGCGCCAGCAGTCAAACAGAAGAGACCCAGTACTTC.

The J gene is TRBJ2-1, the V gene TRBV7-7, with 10 positions matching TRBD2. Germline CDR1 SSHAT, CDR2 FNYEAQ (reference sequence). The V gene end was trimmed by 1 base and the J gene end by 8 bases; junction bases not matched to a gene: 8. The CDR3 covers 16 residues. The CDR3 DNA is TGTGCCAGCAGCTTAGGCCGAGCGGGAGGGACGGATGAGCAGTTCTTC. Protein sequence: CASSLGRAGGTDEQFF.

This chain links TRBV10-3 with TRBJ2-1; D is undetermined. Per the germline V gene, CDR1 is ENHRY and CDR2 is SYGVKD. V was trimmed by 2 bases and J by 8 bases, leaving 10 bases between them. The CDR3 is 13 amino acids. The CDR3 protein is CAISERYGDEQFF. The CDR3 DNA follows: TGTGCCATCAGTGAGAGATATGGCGATGAGCAGTTCTTC.

V is TRBV19 and J is TRBJ2-2, with 9 bases that match TRBD2. CDR1 is LNHDA, CDR2 SQIVND, per germline (reference sequence). Losses at the gene ends were 5 bases for V and 2 bases for J; bases not matched to a gene: 6. The CDR3 contains 16 residues. As DNA, the CDR3 is TGTGCCAGTAGTTCCGGGACTAGCAAAAACACCGGGGAGCTGTTTTTT. Translated, it gives CASSSGTSKNTGELFF.

The CDR3 bases are TGTGCCAGCACCTCAATCAGGTGGGCGCCCCAGCATTTT. Translated, it gives CASTSIRWAPQHF. The chain has TRBV7-2 and TRBJ1-5; D call uncertain. The CDR3 contains 13 residues. Germline V lookup: CDR1 SGHTA, CDR2 FQGNSA. V shed 7 bases and J shed 9 bases, with 16 bases lying between them.

This sequence joins TRBV5-5 and TRBJ2-3, with D maybe TRBD2 (6 bases). The CDR3 has 16 residues. CDR1 SGHKS and CDR2 YYEKEE come from the germline V gene (reference sequence). Deletions cut 3 bases from V and 6 bases from J, with 20 bases between. The CDR3 DNA reads TGTGCCAGCAGCTCGATTGGGGGGAAGAATTCGGATACGCAGTATTTT. Its protein is CASSSIGGKNSDTQYF.

The chain employs TRBV15 and TRBJ2-1; D is unclear. V shed 0 bases and J shed 11 bases, with 5 bases lying between them. The CDR3 runs to 11 residues. The germline gives CDR1 LNHNV, CDR2 YYDKDF (reference sequence). The CDR3 nucleotides read TGTGCCACCAGCAGAGAAAGACAGCAGTTCTTC. Its translation is CATSRERQQFF.